A selection of T cell receptor beta chains follows, all from one sample in a study of identical twins. One entry per CDR3 protein, called by TCRdb with MiXCR from the 5' RACE reads. The data contain 350,000 to 450,000 distinct CDR3 sequences, less than 20% of them singletons. Sample: naive T cells sorted from blood. These TCRs come from a man aged 45-65 years in good health. Each CDR3 is given with its conserved first and last residue. Fields, in order: J gene, CDR3 length, clone size, D gene, V gene, CDR3 DNA, CDR3 protein. The D gene is left open where the match is weak. Clone size is stated in some rows and not others, as once, few, many or a class when expanded.

TRBJ2-3 | 16 | once | TRBD2 | TRBV11-2 | TGTGCCAGCAGCTTGATGAGAGCGGGGGGGCTTGATACGCAGTATTTT | CASSLMRAGGLDTQYF
TRBJ2-2 | 15 | . | TRBD1 | TRBV24-1 | TGTGCCACCAGTGATTCGACGACAGGGATCGGGGAGCTGTTTTTT | CATSDSTTGIGELFF
TRBJ2-3 | 15 | few | . | TRBV5-6 | TGTGCCAGCAGCTTGGCCCCGGGACGCACAGATACGCAGTATTTT | CASSLAPGRTDTQYF
TRBJ2-5 | 16 | many | TRBD1 | TRBV29-1 | TGCAGCGTTGAGGGGCTGGGACAGGGACCACAAGAGACCCAGTACTTC | CSVEGLGQGPQETQYF
TRBJ2-1 | 16 | many | TRBD2 | TRBV7-2 | TGTGCCAGCAGCCGTTGGGGGACTAGCGGGAAAAATGAGCAGTTCTTC | CASSRWGTSGKNEQFF
TRBJ2-5 | 17 | . | TRBD1 | TRBV9 | TGTGCCAGCAGCGTAAGGGGGACAGGGCTACACCAAGAGACCCAGTACTTC | CASSVRGTGLHQETQYF
TRBJ2-1 | 13 | . | TRBD2 | TRBV18 | TGTGCCAGCTCACGACTAGCGTTCGATGAGCAGTTCTTC | CASSRLAFDEQFF
TRBJ2-3 | 15 | . | . | TRBV4-3 | TGCGCCAGCAGCCAAGGTCCCCAGTCGGGAGATACGCAGTATTTT | CASSQGPQSGDTQYF
TRBJ2-1 | 14 | . | . | TRBV28 | TGTGCCAGCGGGTCAGGGGGAGGGTACAATGAGCAGTTCTTC | CASGSGGGYNEQFF
TRBJ2-7 | 17 | . | . | TRBV13 | TGTGCCAGCAGCTTAGCCGACTGGACGCTAAAAACCTACGAGCAGTACTTC | CASSLADWTLKTYEQYF
TRBJ1-1 | 14 | many | . | TRBV6-1 | TGTGCCAGCAGCATCAGGTGGAGGAACACTGAAGCTTTCTTT | CASSIRWRNTEAFF
TRBJ2-7 | 15 | many | . | TRBV18 | TGTGCCAGCTCACCAAGTCCACCGAGCTCCTACGAGCAGTACTTC | CASSPSPPSSYEQYF
TRBJ2-7 | 16 | few | . | TRBV6-2/TRBV6-3 | TGTGCCAGCAGTTACTCGATCCTGAATTTCTCCTACGAGCAGTACTTC | CASSYSILNFSYEQYF
TRBJ2-7 | 14 | few | TRBD1 | TRBV30 | TGTGCCTGGAGCCCCGGGACAGTCTCCTACGAGCAGTACTTC | CAWSPGTVSYEQYF
TRBJ1-2 | 16 | many | . | TRBV20-1 | TGCAGTGCTAGAGAAAGTCAGTACGGACCTAACTATGGCTACACCTTC | CSARESQYGPNYGYTF
TRBJ1-6 | 18 | many | . | TRBV11-2 | TGTGCCAGCTCCCTTTCAACAGGGTCCAGCTCCTATAATTCACCCCTCCACTTT | CASSLSTGSSSYNSPLHF
TRBJ2-1 | 13 | few | . | TRBV30 | TGTGCCTGCCACCTGGGAGGGGGTAGTATGAAGTTCTTC | CACHLGGGSMKFF
TRBJ2-7 | 14 | few | TRBD1 | TRBV2 | TGTGCCGGCAGTGCGGGGACAGGGGTCTACGAGCAGTACTTC | CAGSAGTGVYEQYF
TRBJ2-7 | 14 | few | . | TRBV9 | TGTGCCAGCAGCGTAGTCTCGCGGTCCCACGAGCAGTACTTC | CASSVVSRSHEQYF
TRBJ2-3 | 15 | . | . | TRBV5-6 | TGTGCCAGCAGCTTGGGATCCACCTCCACAGATACGCAGTATTTT | CASSLGSTSTDTQYF
TRBJ2-2 | 13 | many | . | TRBV5-1 | TGCGCCAGCAGCACATCGAACACCGGGGAGCTGTTTTTT | CASSTSNTGELFF
TRBJ2-5 | 15 | few | . | TRBV29-1 | TGCAGCGTTGAAGATAGGGGGCTAGCGGGAGAGACCCAGTACTTC | CSVEDRGLAGETQYF
TRBJ2-7 | 16 | many | TRBD1 | TRBV3-1 | TGTGCCAGCAGCCAAGGGACAGGGAAAATTGCGGCCGAGCAGTACTTC | CASSQGTGKIAAEQYF
TRBJ2-3 | 16 | many | TRBD2 | TRBV27 | TGTGCCAGCAGTCCTAGCGGGGGGGCCCCCACAGATACGCAGTATTTT | CASSPSGGAPTDTQYF
TRBJ2-2 | 16 | few | TRBD1 | TRBV10-2 | TGCGCCAGCAGTGAGTCGAAGACAGGGGTCACCGGGGAGCTGTTTTTT | CASSESKTGVTGELFF
TRBJ2-3 | 15 | few | TRBD2 | TRBV6-1 | TGTGCCACTGGGACTAGCGGTGTTCTTACAGATACGCAGTATTTT | CATGTSGVLTDTQYF
TRBJ2-5 | 16 | . | TRBD2 | TRBV4-3 | TGCGCCAGCTCGAAAGTCGCGGGAGGGCCAGTTGAGACCCAGTACTTC | CASSKVAGGPVETQYF
TRBJ2-5 | 15 | . | TRBD1 | TRBV9 | TGTGCCAGCAGCCCGGACAGGGGGCGCGGGGAGACCCAGTACTTC | CASSPDRGRGETQYF
TRBJ1-2 | 13 | many | TRBD1 | TRBV28 | TGTGCCAGCAGTCGGGACAGGGTGTATGGCTACACCTTC | CASSRDRVYGYTF
TRBJ2-7 | 16 | many | TRBD2 | TRBV5-1 | TGCGCCAGCAGCCCCGGGACTAGAATTTCCTCCTACGAGCAGTACTTC | CASSPGTRISSYEQYF
TRBJ1-2 | 14 | . | TRBD1 | TRBV27 | TGTGCCAGCAGTTTATCACCAGGGACAGGGGGCTACACCTTC | CASSLSPGTGGYTF
TRBJ2-1 | 12 | few | . | TRBV4-2 | TGTGCCAGCAGCCAAGATGAGGGAGGGCAGTTCTTC | CASSQDEGGQFF
TRBJ2-7 | 16 | many | TRBD2 | TRBV12-3/TRBV12-4 | TGTGCCAGCAGTACACAACCGGGACTAGCGGGATACGAGCAGTACTTC | CASSTQPGLAGYEQYF
TRBJ1-4 | 14 | . | . | TRBV2 | TGTGCCAGCAGTTACCCTTTGGACAGTGAAAAACTGTTTTTT | CASSYPLDSEKLFF
TRBJ1-1 | 18 | . | . | TRBV21-1 | TGTGCCACCGCACTTAGACGGAAGGAATATCACGGGGACACTGAAGCTTTCTTT | CATALRRKEYHGDTEAFF
TRBJ2-1 | 17 | few | TRBD2 | TRBV20-1 | TGCAGTGCTATGGGACTAGCGGGGAAATACTCCTACAATGAGCAGTTCTTC | CSAMGLAGKYSYNEQFF
TRBJ2-1 | 13 | many | . | TRBV20-1 | TGCAGTGCTAGAGGTCAGCCCTCGGCCCAGCAGTTCTTC | CSARGQPSAQQFF
TRBJ2-2 | 16 | few | TRBD1 | TRBV5-1 | TGCGCCAGCAGCGACCGACAGGGATCGAACACCGGGGAGCTGTTTTTT | CASSDRQGSNTGELFF
TRBJ2-1 | 18 | many | TRBD2 | TRBV4-2 | TGTGCCAGCAGCCAATCTTTTTTTGCGGGGGGGCCAGACAATGAGCAGTTCTTC | CASSQSFFAGGPDNEQFF
TRBJ2-7 | 15 | . | TRBD1 | TRBV10-3 | TGTGCCATCAGTCGGGCCCGGGACAGTACCTACGAGCAGTACTTC | CAISRARDSTYEQYF
TRBJ2-5 | 16 | . | . | TRBV6-5 | TGTGCCAGCAGTTACCATGGCGGCAGGGCCCATGAGACCCAGTACTTC | CASSYHGGRAHETQYF
TRBJ1-2 | 13 | once | . | TRBV7-2 | TGTGCCAGCAGCCTGGACAGCTTCTATGGCTACACCTTC | CASSLDSFYGYTF
TRBJ2-1 | 14 | . | . | TRBV12-3/TRBV12-4 | TGTGCCAGCAGGTCACTTCCGGAAGGGAATGAGCAGTTCTTC | CASRSLPEGNEQFF
TRBJ2-7 | 13 | . | TRBD1 | TRBV20-1 | TGCAGTGCTAGATCCGGACAGGGGAGGGGGCAGTACTTC | CSARSGQGRGQYF
TRBJ2-7 | 14 | . | . | TRBV28 | TGTGCCAGCAGTTTGAACGGGGGTTCCTACGAGCAGTACTTC | CASSLNGGSYEQYF
TRBJ2-1 | 15 | . | TRBD1 | TRBV9 | TGTGCCAGCACCCTTGGACAGGAGAACTACAATGAGCAGTTCTTC | CASTLGQENYNEQFF
TRBJ2-2 | 16 | few | . | TRBV5-4 | TGTGCCAGCAGCTCGAAGAGATCACAGGTGGCCGGGGAGCTGTTTTTT | CASSSKRSQVAGELFF
TRBJ1-5 | 15 | . | . | TRBV10-3 | TGTGCCATCAGTGACCTGGGACTTCCCAATCAGCCCCAGCATTTT | CAISDLGLPNQPQHF
TRBJ1-1 | 14 | many | TRBD1 | TRBV20-1 | TGCAGTGCCGGGACAGGGGCCATGAACACTGAAGCTTTCTTT | CSAGTGAMNTEAFF
TRBJ2-4 | 14 | few | TRBD1 | TRBV28 | TGTGCCAGCAGTCGACAGGGGGGAAAAAACATTCAGTACTTC | CASSRQGGKNIQYF
TRBJ2-5 | 14 | . | TRBD2 | TRBV20-1 | TGCAGTGCAAAAAGGCTAGCGGGACGAGAGACCCAGTACTTC | CSAKRLAGRETQYF
TRBJ2-7 | 15 | . | . | TRBV11-2 | TGTGCCAGCAGTCTCGGACAGCTTCAATCGTACGAGCAGTACTTC | CASSLGQLQSYEQYF
TRBJ2-1 | 15 | many | . | TRBV5-1 | TGCGCCAGCAGCTTGGTGGGGCGGGGAAACAATGAGCAGTTCTTC | CASSLVGRGNNEQFF
TRBJ2-7 | 16 | once | . | TRBV6-2/TRBV6-3 | TGTGACAGCAGTTACTCCCTCGGGGGAGGAACCTACGAGCAGTACTTC | CDSSYSLGGGTYEQYF
TRBJ2-2 | 11 | . | . | TRBV18 | TGTGCCAGCTCACCGAGGGACGGGCTGTTTTTT | CASSPRDGLFF
TRBJ2-1 | 16 | few | TRBD2 | TRBV29-1 | TGCAGCGTTGATCATAACGGGGTAGCGGGAAGGAATGAGCAGTTCTTC | CSVDHNGVAGRNEQFF
TRBJ2-2 | 13 | . | . | TRBV27 | TGTGCCAGCAGTATTCAATTCACCGGGGAGCTGTTTTTT | CASSIQFTGELFF